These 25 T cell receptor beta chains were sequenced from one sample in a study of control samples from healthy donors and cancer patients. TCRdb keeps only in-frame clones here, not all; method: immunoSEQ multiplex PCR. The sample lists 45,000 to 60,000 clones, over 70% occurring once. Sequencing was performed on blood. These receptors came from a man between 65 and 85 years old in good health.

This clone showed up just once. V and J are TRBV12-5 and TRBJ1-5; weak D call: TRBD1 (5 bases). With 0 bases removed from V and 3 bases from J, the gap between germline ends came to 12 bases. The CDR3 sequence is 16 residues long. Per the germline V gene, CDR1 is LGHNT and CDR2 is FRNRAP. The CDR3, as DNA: TGTGCTAGTGGTTTGGTACTGACAGCTAACAATCAGCCCCAGCATTTT. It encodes CASGLVLTANNQPQHF.

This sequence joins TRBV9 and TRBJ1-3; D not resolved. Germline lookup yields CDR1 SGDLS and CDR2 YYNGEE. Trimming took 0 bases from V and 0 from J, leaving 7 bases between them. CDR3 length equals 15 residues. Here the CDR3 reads CASSVGSFSGNTIYF. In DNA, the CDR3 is TGTGCCAGCAGCGTAGGAAGTTTCTCTGGAAACACCATATATTTT.

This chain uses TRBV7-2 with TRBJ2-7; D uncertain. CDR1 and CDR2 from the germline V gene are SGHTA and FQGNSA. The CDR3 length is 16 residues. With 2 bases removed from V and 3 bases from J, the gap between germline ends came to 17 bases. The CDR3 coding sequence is TGTGCCAGCAGCTTATCGGTACGCTACGGCCTCTACGAGCAGTACTTC. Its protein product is CASSLSVRYGLYEQYF.

The CDR3 nucleotides are TGTGCCAGCAGCGGCAAGAACAGTCTCTACAATGAGCAGTTCTTC. This codes for CASSGKNSLYNEQFF. This chain uses TRBV3-1 (or the pseudogene TRBV3-2) with TRBJ2-1; D remains ambiguous. This CDR3 contains 15 residues. The V end was cut by 5 bases, the J end by 3 bases, with 14 bases between. From germline, CDR1 is LGHDT and CDR2 YNNKEL (reference sequence).

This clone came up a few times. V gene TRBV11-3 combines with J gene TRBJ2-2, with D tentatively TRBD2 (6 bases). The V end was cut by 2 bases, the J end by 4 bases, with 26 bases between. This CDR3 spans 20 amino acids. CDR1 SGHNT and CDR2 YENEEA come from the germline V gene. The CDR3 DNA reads TGTGCCAGCAGCTTATCGTATCCCCGTGTTAAGGAGGGGATCACCGGGGAGCTGTTTTTT. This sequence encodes CASSLSYPRVKEGITGELFF.

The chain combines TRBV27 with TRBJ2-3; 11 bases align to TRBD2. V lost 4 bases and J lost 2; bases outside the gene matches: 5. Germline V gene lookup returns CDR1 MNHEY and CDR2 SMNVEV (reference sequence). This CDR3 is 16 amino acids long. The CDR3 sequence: CASSSRLAGFTDTQYF. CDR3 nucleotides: TGTGCCAGCAGTTCTCGACTAGCGGGATTCACAGATACGCAGTATTTT.

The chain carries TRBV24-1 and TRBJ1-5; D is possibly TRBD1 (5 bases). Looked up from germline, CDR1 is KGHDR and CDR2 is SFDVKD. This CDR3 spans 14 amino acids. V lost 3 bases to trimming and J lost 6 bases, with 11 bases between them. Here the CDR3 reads CATSDTGSIQPQHF. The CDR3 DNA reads TGTGCCACCAGTGATACAGGCTCCATTCAGCCCCAGCATTTT.

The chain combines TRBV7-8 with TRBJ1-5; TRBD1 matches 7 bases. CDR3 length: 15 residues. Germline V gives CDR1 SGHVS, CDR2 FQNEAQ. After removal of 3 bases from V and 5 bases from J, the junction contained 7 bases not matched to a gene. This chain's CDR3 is CASSFETGLDQPQHF. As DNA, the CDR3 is TGTGCCAGCAGCTTCGAGACAGGGTTGGATCAGCCCCAGCATTTT.

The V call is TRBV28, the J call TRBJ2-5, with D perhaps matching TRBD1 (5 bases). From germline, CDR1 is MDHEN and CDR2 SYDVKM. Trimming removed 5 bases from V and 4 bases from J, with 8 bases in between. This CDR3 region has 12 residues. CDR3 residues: CASSLQGETQYF. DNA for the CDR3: TGTGCCAGCAGTCTGCAGGGAGAGACCCAGTACTTC.

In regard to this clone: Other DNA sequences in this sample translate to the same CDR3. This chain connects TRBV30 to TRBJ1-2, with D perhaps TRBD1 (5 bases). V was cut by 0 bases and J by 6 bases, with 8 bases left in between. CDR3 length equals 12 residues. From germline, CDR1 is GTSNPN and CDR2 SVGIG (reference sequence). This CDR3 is CAWSVGGDGYTF. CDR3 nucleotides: TGTGCCTGGAGTGTAGGAGGGGATGGCTACACCTTC.

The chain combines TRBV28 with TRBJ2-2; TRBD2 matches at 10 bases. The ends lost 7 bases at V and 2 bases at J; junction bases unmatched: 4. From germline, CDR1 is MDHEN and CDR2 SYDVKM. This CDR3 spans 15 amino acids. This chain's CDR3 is CASMLAGANTGELFF. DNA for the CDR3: TGTGCCAGCATGCTAGCGGGGGCCAACACCGGGGAGCTGTTTTTT. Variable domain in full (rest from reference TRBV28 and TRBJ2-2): DVKVTQSSRYLVKRTGEKVFLECVQDMDHENMFWYRQDPGLGLRLIYFSYDVKMKEKGDIPEGYSVSREKKERFSLILESASTNQTSMYLCASMLAGANTGELFFGEGSRLTVL.

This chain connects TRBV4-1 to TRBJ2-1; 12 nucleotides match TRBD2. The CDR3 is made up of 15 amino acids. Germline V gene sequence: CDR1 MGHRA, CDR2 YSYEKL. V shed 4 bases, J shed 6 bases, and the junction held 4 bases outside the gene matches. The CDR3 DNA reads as TGCGCCAGCAGCCCGGGACTAGCGGGCCCCAATGAGCAGTTCTTC. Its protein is CASSPGLAGPNEQFF.

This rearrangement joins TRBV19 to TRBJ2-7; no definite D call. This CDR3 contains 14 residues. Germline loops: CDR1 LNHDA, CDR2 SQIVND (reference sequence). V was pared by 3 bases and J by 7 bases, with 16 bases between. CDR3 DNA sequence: TGTGCCAGTAGTATTTTAGGCCTCGGTAGTGAGCAGTACTTC. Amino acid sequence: CASSILGLGSEQYF.

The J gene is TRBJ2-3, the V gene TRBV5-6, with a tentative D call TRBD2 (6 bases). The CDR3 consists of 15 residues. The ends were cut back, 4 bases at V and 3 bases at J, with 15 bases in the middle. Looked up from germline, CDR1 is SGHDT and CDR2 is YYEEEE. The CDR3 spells CASSPGPGRTDTQYF. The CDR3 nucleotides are TGTGCCAGCAGCCCGGGCCCGGGGAGGACAGATACGCAGTATTTT.

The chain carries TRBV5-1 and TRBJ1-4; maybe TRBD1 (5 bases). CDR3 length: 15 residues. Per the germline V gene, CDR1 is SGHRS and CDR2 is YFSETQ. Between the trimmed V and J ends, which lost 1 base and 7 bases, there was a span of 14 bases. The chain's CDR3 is CASSLLGTWSEKLFF. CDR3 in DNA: TGCGCCAGCAGCTTGTTGGGGACCTGGAGTGAAAAACTGTTTTTT.

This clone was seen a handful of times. CDR3: CASSPLGSTDTQYF. The DNA for the CDR3 is TGTGCCAGCAGCCCCCTGGGGAGCACAGATACGCAGTATTTT. This sequence joins TRBV3-1 (or the pseudogene TRBV3-2) and TRBJ2-3; D is unresolved. The V end was cut by 4 bases, the J end by 0 bases, with 8 bases between. Germline CDR1 and CDR2: LGHDT and YNNKEL (reference sequence). This CDR3 has 14 amino acids.

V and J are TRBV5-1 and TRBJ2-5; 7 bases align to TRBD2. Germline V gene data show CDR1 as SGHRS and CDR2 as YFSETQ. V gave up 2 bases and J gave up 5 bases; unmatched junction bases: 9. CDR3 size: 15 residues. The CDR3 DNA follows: TGCGCCAGCAGCTTCCTAGGACTAGAGGGGGAGACCCAGTACTTC. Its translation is CASSFLGLEGETQYF.

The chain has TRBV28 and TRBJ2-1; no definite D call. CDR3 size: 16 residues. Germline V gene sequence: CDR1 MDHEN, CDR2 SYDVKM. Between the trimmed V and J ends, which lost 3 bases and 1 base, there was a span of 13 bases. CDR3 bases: TGTGCCAGCAGTTTTCTCTCGGACGGTTCCTACAATGAGCAGTTCTTC. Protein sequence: CASSFLSDGSYNEQFF.

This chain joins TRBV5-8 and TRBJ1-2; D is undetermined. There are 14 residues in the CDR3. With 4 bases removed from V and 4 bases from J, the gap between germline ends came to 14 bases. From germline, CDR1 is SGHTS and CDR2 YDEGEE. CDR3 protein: CASSRTPSGYGYTF. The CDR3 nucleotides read TGTGCCAGCAGCCGGACTCCATCGGGCTATGGCTACACCTTC.

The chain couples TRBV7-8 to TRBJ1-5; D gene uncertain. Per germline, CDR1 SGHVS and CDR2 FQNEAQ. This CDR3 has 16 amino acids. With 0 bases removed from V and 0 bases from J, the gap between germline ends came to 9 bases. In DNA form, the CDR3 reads TGTGCCAGCAGCTTAGCGGACGTATTTAGCAATCAGCCCCAGCATTTT. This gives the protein CASSLADVFSNQPQHF.

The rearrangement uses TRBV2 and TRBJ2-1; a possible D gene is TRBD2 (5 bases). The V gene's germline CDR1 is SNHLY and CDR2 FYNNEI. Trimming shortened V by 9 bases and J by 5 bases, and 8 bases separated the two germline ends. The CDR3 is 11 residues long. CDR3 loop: CARDWNNEQFF. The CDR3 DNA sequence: TGTGCCAGGGACTGGAACAATGAGCAGTTCTTC.

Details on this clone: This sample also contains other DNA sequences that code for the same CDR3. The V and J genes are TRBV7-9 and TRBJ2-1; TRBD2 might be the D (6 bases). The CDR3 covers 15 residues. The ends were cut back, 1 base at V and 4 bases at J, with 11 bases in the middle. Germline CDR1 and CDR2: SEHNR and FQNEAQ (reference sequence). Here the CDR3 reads CASSLGGGGYNEQFF. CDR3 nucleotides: TGTGCCAGCAGCTTAGGGGGAGGCGGTTACAATGAGCAGTTCTTC.

CDR3 sequence: CASSEGGEAFF. The DNA for the CDR3 is TGTGCCAGCAGTGAAGGAGGTGAAGCTTTCTTT. The chain has TRBV2 and TRBJ1-1; D call uncertain. CDR1 and CDR2 (germline): SNHLY, FYNNEI. The CDR3 has 11 amino acids. With 1 base removed from V and 7 bases from J, the gap between germline ends came to 4 bases.

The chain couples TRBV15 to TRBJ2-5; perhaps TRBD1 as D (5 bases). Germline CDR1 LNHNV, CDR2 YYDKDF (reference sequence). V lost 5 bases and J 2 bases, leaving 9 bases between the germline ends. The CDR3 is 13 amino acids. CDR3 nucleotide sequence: TGTGCCACCAGCGACAGAACGCAAGAGACCCAGTACTTC. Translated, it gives CATSDRTQETQYF. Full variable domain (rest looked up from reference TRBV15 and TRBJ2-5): DAMVIQNPRYQVTQFGKPVTLSCSQTLNHNVMYWYQQKSSQAPKLLFHYYDKDFNNEADTPDNFQSRRPNTSFCFLDIRSPGLGDTAMYLCATSDRTQETQYFGPGTRLLVL.

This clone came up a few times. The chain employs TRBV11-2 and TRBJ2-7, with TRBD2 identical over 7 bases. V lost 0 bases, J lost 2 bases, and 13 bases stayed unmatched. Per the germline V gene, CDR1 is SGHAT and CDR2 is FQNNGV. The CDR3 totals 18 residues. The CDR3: CASSLDSLPGLLTYEQYF. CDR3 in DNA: TGTGCCAGCAGCTTAGACTCCCTTCCGGGACTACTTACCTACGAGCAGTACTTC. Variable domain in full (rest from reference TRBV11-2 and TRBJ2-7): EAGVAQSPRYKIIEKRQSVAFWCNPISGHATLYWYQQILGQGPKLLIQFQNNGVVDDSQLPKDRFSAERLKGVDSTLKIQPAKLEDSAVYLCASSLDSLPGLLTYEQYFGPGTRLTVT.